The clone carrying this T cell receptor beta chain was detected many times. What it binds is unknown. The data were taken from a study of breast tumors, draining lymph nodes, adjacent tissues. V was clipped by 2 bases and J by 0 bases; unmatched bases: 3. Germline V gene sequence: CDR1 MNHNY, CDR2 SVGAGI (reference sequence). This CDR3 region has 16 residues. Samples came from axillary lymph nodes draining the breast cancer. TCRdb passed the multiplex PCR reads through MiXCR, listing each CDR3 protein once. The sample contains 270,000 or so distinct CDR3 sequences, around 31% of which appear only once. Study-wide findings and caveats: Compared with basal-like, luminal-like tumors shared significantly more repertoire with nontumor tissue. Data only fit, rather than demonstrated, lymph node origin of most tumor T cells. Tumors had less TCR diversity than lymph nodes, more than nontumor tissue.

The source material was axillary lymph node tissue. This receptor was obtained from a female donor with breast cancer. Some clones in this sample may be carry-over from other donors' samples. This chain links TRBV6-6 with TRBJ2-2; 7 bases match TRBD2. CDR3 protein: CASSYVGLPNTGELFF. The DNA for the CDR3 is TGTGCCAGCAGTTACGTGGGACTACCGAACACCGGGGAGCTGTTTTTT.